One sample yielded the 23 T cell receptor beta chains listed below, sequenced in a study of response to subunit inactivated influenza vaccine (dated by TCRdb to the late 2010s). Preparation of the library involved RT-PCR. The reads were generated on an Illumina HiSeq 2500. TCRdb reran the public reads through fastp at Q25 and MiXCR, keeping productive beta chains. Each CDR3 protein gets just one entry, which takes the most common genes and DNA from the rows behind it. This sample comprises a few hundred thousand distinct CDR3 sequences, 21% of them detected only once. Roughly a tenth of the sample is held by the ten biggest clonotypes. This specimen consisted of PBMCs from blood, obtained 21 months after vaccination. Receptor source: a man aged 50 to 75 who received an inactivated influenza vaccine. Donor details come from another sample of the same person, matched by shared clones.

The chain carries TRBV20-1 and TRBJ2-7; weak D call: TRBD1 (6 bases). The CDR3 runs 15 residues. V was trimmed by 0 bases and J by 4 bases, leaving 16 bases between them. Germline V gene data show CDR1 as DFQATT and CDR2 as SNEGSKA (reference sequence). The CDR3, as DNA: TGCAGTGCTAGAGATAGGCCAGGGGAGATTTACGAGCAGTACTTC. Amino acid sequence: CSARDRPGEIYEQYF.

A single count supports this clonotype. Likely a read error: the CDR3 ends without its conserved phenylalanine or tryptophan. The chain carries TRBV12-3 or TRBV12-4 and TRBJ2-1; a possible D gene is TRBD1 (5 bases). V lost 5 bases, J lost 4 bases, and 18 bases lay in between. This CDR3 has 16 amino acids. CDR3: CASSTPQGAFYNEQFS. The CDR3 region has the DNA TGTGCCAGCAGTACTCCCCAGGGTGCCTTTTACAATGAGCAGTTCTCC.

Ten or more counts support this clonotype. One junction end disagrees with the germline gene, perhaps due to a read error. The chain joins TRBV5-1 to TRBJ2-2; TRBD2 matches 10 bases. Germline V lookup: CDR1 SGHRS, CDR2 YFSETQ. The CDR3 contains 14 residues. DNA of the CDR3: TGTGCCAGCAGCTTAGCGGGGGGAACCGGGGAGCTGTTTTTT. Translating it yields CASSLAGGTGELFF.

This chain uses TRBV18 with TRBJ2-1; D is ambiguous. The CDR3 has 15 amino acids. Germline CDR1 and CDR2: KGHSH and LQKENI. V lost 6 bases to trimming and J lost 0 bases, with 12 bases between them. For the CDR3, the DNA is TGTGCCAGCTCGCCTCTATCCCTCTCCTACAATGAGCAGTTCTTC. Encoded protein: CASSPLSLSYNEQFF.

J is TRBJ1-1 and V is TRBV18; 7 positions match TRBD1. Trimming removed 1 base from V and 1 base from J; junction bases left unmatched: 12. The germline V gene has CDR1 KGHSH and CDR2 LQKENI. This CDR3 region has 18 residues. The CDR3 nucleotides are TGTGCCAGCTCACCACGAATAACCGCGGGACAGCCGAACACTGAAGCTTTCTTT. Translation gives CASSPRITAGQPNTEAFF.

This clonotype has a handful of counts. The gene calls are TRBV29-1 and TRBJ1-1; 9 bases match TRBD1. Germline V lookup: CDR1 SQVTM, CDR2 ANQGSEA. CDR3 length: 13 amino acids. With V trimmed by 6 bases and J by 6 bases, 8 bases remained unmatched. Here the CDR3 DNA reads TGCAGCGTGGGTTCCCGGGACAGGGCTGAAGCTTTCTTT. Protein product: CSVGSRDRAEAFF.

Remarks on this clonotype: Since a much larger clone is just one base distant, this may be a read error. The chain recombines TRBV15 with TRBJ1-5; TRBD1 agrees at 7 bases. This CDR3 spans 15 amino acids. Per the germline V gene, CDR1 is LNHNV and CDR2 is YYDKDF (reference sequence). The CDR3 nucleotides are TGTGACACCAGCCGACAGGGAAATAGCAATCAGCCCCAGCATTTT. Its translation is CDTSRQGNSNQPQHF.

This chain uses TRBV6-1 with TRBJ1-5; D is unclear. Germline V gives CDR1 MNHNS, CDR2 SASEGT. Trimming stripped 1 base from V and 5 bases from J, with 12 bases between. The CDR3 consists of 15 residues. The CDR3 loop reads CASSEGLMNHQPQHF. CDR3 nucleotides: TGTGCCAGCAGTGAAGGACTGATGAACCATCAGCCCCAGCATTTT.

This chain links TRBV9 with TRBJ2-1; no reliable D call. CDR3 length equals 16 residues. CDR1 SGDLS and CDR2 YYNGEE come from the germline V gene. V lost 0 bases and J lost 6, with 16 bases in between. DNA for the CDR3: TGTGCCAGCAGCGTAGACTTAAGCCTTGTGGGCAATGAGCAGTTCTTC. Translating it yields CASSVDLSLVGNEQFF. Supplemented by reference TRBV9 and TRBJ2-1, the full variable domain reads DSGVTQTPKHLITATGQRVTLRCSPRSGDLSVYWYQQSLDQGLQFLIQYYNGEERAKGNILERFSAQQFPDLHSELNLSSLELGDSALYFCASSVDLSLVGNEQFFGPGTRLTVL.

This clonotype was observed a few times. V gene TRBV5-1 combines with J gene TRBJ2-5, with 10 bases aligning to TRBD2. Trimming removed 4 bases from V and 5 bases from J; junction bases left unmatched: 5. CDR1 and CDR2 from the germline V gene are SGHRS and YFSETQ. This CDR3 comprises 14 residues. The DNA of the CDR3 is TGCGCCAGCAGCCCCGGACTAGCGGCGGAGACCCAGTACTTC. Amino acid sequence: CASSPGLAAETQYF. Variable domain in full (rest from reference TRBV5-1 and TRBJ2-5): KAGVTQTPRYLIKTRGQQVTLSCSPISGHRSVSWYQQTPGQGLQFLFEYFSETQRNKGNFPGRFSGRQFSNSRSEMNVSTLELGDSALYLCASSPGLAAETQYFGPGTRLLVL.

This clonotype has a handful of counts. The chain joins TRBV4-3 to TRBJ1-6; TRBD1 might be the D (5 bases). CDR1 and CDR2 from the germline V gene are LGHNA and YSLEER. The CDR3 runs to 13 residues. Trimming left V 0 bases short and J 13 bases short, with 10 bases between. Written as DNA, the CDR3 is TGCGCCAGCAGCCAAGACAGGGCGGCTCCCCTCCACTTT. This encodes CASSQDRAAPLHF.

This clonotype has a handful of counts. The chain has TRBV9 and TRBJ1-2; D unresolved. Germline V gives CDR1 SGDLS, CDR2 YYNGEE. The V and J ends lost 0 bases and 3 bases respectively, with 12 bases between them. This CDR3 is built from 15 residues. The CDR3 loop reads CASSVVHPRDYGYTF. The CDR3 nucleotides read TGTGCCAGCAGCGTAGTCCATCCCAGAGACTATGGCTACACCTTC.

There are a few counts of this clonotype. The DNA for the CDR3 is TGCGCCAGCAGCTCGGGGGCGTACGCCCAGTACTTC. Its protein product is CASSSGAYAQYF. The J gene is TRBJ2-5, the V gene TRBV5-1; D may correspond to TRBD1 or TRBD2 (6 bases each). The ends were cut back, 3 bases at V and 9 bases at J, with 12 bases in the middle. This CDR3 contains 12 residues. CDR1 and CDR2 from the germline V gene are SGHRS and YFSETQ.

The V and J genes are TRBV20-1 and TRBJ1-1; D is undetermined. Looked up from germline, CDR1 is DFQATT and CDR2 is SNEGSKA (reference sequence). This CDR3 is built from 15 residues. Trimming stripped 6 bases from V and 4 bases from J, with 21 bases between. CDR3 sequence (DNA): TGCAGTGCCGGAAGCGCAATGCGGGGAAGCACTGAAGCTTTCTTT. Its protein is CSAGSAMRGSTEAFF.

V is TRBV10-1 and J is TRBJ2-3, with D maybe TRBD2 (6 bases). This CDR3 has 15 amino acids. The germline CDR1 and CDR2 sequences are WNHNN and SYGVQD (reference sequence). V was shortened by 3 bases and J by 6 bases, with 16 bases between the two germline ends. The CDR3 sequence is CASSDFMEGPDTQYF. Here the CDR3 DNA reads TGCGCCAGCAGTGACTTCATGGAGGGTCCGGATACGCAGTATTTT.

This clonotype was counted many times. The V call is TRBV10-3, the J call TRBJ1-5; D remains unclear. The length of the CDR3 is 13 residues. V gave up 4 bases and J gave up 6 bases, with 10 bases separating them. Germline CDR1 is ENHRY and CDR2 is SYGVKD. CDR3: CAISGGGGQPQHF. In DNA form, the CDR3 reads TGTGCCATCAGTGGGGGTGGCGGTCAGCCCCAGCATTTT.

The chain recombines TRBV6-1 with TRBJ2-7; 10 positions match TRBD1. The length of the CDR3 is 15 residues. Trimming removed 1 base from V and 8 bases from J; junction bases left unmatched: 8. CDR1 is MNHNS and CDR2 is SASEGT in the germline V gene. The CDR3 protein is CASSEGWGQGNKQYF. The DNA for the CDR3 is TGTGCCAGCAGTGAAGGATGGGGACAGGGGAACAAGCAGTACTTC.

This clonotype showed up just a few times. The chain recombines TRBV20-1 with TRBJ1-5; tentative D call: TRBD1 (5 bases). CDR1 is DFQATT, CDR2 SNEGSKA, per germline (reference sequence). The CDR3 runs to 16 residues. Trimming left V 4 bases short and J 1 base short, with 17 bases between. The CDR3 nucleotides are TGCAGTGCTACCCTCATATGCAGGGTAAGCAATCAGCCCCAGCATTTT. It encodes CSATLICRVSNQPQHF.

This clonotype was seen a handful of times. The rearrangement uses TRBV5-1 and TRBJ1-1, with D perhaps matching TRBD1 (5 bases). The CDR3 is made up of 15 amino acids. Trimming removed 0 bases at V and 4 bases at J, with 13 bases between. Germline lookup yields CDR1 SGHRS and CDR2 YFSETQ. As DNA, the CDR3 is TGCGCCAGCAGCTTGGCCCTGTTTGGGGGCACTGAAGCTTTCTTT. It yields the protein CASSLALFGGTEAFF.

The V call is TRBV7-3, the J call TRBJ2-1, with D maybe TRBD2 (6 bases). Deletions cut 2 bases from V and 1 base from J, with 9 bases between. The CDR3 extends over 15 amino acids. Looked up from germline, CDR1 is SGHTA and CDR2 is FQGTGA. The chain's CDR3 is CASSLAAGSYNEQFF. The CDR3 DNA reads as TGTGCCAGCAGCTTAGCCGCGGGGTCCTACAATGAGCAGTTCTTC.

This clonotype was counted between two and nine times. The rearrangement joins TRBV4-2 to TRBJ2-1; 11 bases match TRBD2. The V gene's germline CDR1 is LGHNA and CDR2 YNFKEQ. This CDR3 contains 16 residues. The V and J ends lost 0 bases and 4 bases, in that order; junction bases with no gene match: 2. CDR3 sequence (DNA): TGTGCCAGCAGCCAAGAGGGACTAGCGGTTTACAATGAGCAGTTCTTC. Its protein is CASSQEGLAVYNEQFF.

This clonotype appeared many times. The rearrangement links TRBV12-3 or TRBV12-4 to TRBJ1-3; TRBD1 might be the D (6 bases). This CDR3 contains 14 residues. The V and J ends lost 5 bases and 4 bases respectively, with 12 bases between them. This CDR3 is CASSLGTKGNTIYF. CDR3 in DNA: TGTGCCAGCAGTCTCGGGACAAAGGGAAACACCATATATTTT.

The rearrangement uses TRBV11-2 and TRBJ1-6, with D unclear. V lost 5 bases and J lost 14, with 16 bases in between. This CDR3 is built from 13 residues. CDR1 and CDR2 from the germline V gene are SGHAT and FQNNGV. The chain's CDR3 is CASSPPPSGSLHF. CDR3 DNA: TGTGCCAGCAGCCCCCCCCCCTCGGGATCCCTCCACTTT.